A selection of T cell receptor beta chains follows, all from one sample in a study of T cell responses to AZD1222 COVID-19 vaccine. The protocol was immunoSEQ multiplex PCR, while the TCRdb copy is restricted to in-frame clones and leaves out a portion. Of under 200,000 clones listed, 90% were seen once; the top ten hold roughly 1.6%. The sample here was peripheral blood, taken on day 0 of AZD1222 vaccination. Receptor source: an adult in good health. Both conserved end residues are trimmed from each CDR3.

TRBV6-5	TRBJ2-1	ASSSGGEAYNEQF
TRBV21-1	TRBJ2-5	ASSKYNVYGTQY
TRBV30	TRBJ2-5	AWSVKRRQKETQY
TRBV5-1	TRBJ1-5	ASSLGGGGGPQH
TRBV19	TRBJ1-5	ASRPPGRLRDRGYQPQH
TRBV19	TRBJ1-6	ASSIDPTGGWSPLH
TRBV24-1	TRBJ1-2	ATSDPNYGYT
TRBV11-3	TRBJ2-3	ASSLGQGRDTQY
TRBV7-9	TRBJ1-5	ASSLGQPNQPQH
TRBV6-6	TRBJ1-5	ASNGPDQPQH
TRBV5-6	TRBJ1-4	ASSFRDNEKLF
TRBV20-1	TRBJ2-7	SAPGTLGQY
TRBV5-1	TRBJ1-2	ASSLVEGGYT
TRBV5-1	TRBJ1-5	ASSPSPGFQPQH
TRBV11-3	TRBJ1-1	ASSPGTHTEAF
TRBV7-2	TRBJ2-1	ASSLGDLAGAHEQF
TRBV4-2	TRBJ1-1	ASSQVARRNTEAF
TRBV28	TRBJ1-2	ASKGDRVNYGYT
TRBV7-2	TRBJ1-1	ASSRGSRETEAF
TRBV7-2	TRBJ2-1	ASSLSGGVYNEQF
TRBV3-1/TRBV3-2	TRBJ1-3	ASSQGVGGNTIY
TRBV6-4	TRBJ1-6	ASSLQGYSPLH
TRBV7-9	TRBJ2-1	ASSPPDRGSYNEQF
TRBV28	TRBJ1-1	ASRAPGQEAF
TRBV15	TRBJ2-5	ATSRTYHGTQY
TRBV6-5	TRBJ1-1	ASSHSTGMSTEAF
TRBV5-5	TRBJ2-7	ASSLEGAFTYEQY
TRBV11-3	TRBJ1-1	ASSLEPYTTAEAF
TRBV5-1	TRBJ1-2	ASSLEGNSPIYGYT
TRBV10-1	TRBJ2-3	ASSYGLAGGTVDTQY
TRBV27	TRBJ1-6	ASSFGGSYNSPLH
TRBV11-2	TRBJ1-3	ASSRRGENTGNTIY
TRBV28	TRBJ2-1	ASSSMDRAGYNEQF
TRBV6-5	TRBJ1-2	ARRDRGEGYT
TRBV28	TRBJ1-3	ASSKIGGRPGNTIY
TRBV27	TRBJ1-2	ASRPPGYYGYT
TRBV27	TRBJ2-6	ASSSPYDYSGANVLT
TRBV11-1	TRBJ2-3	ASSLGRQGGTDTQY
TRBV3-1/TRBV3-2	TRBJ1-1	ASSQVYTEAF
TRBV28	TRBJ2-7	ASSSVGSTLGEQY
TRBV4-1	TRBJ1-3	ASSQEAALVSGNTIY
TRBV28	TRBJ1-2	ASAEPGEKNGYT
TRBV19	TRBJ1-5	ASRGTGYNQPQH
TRBV24-1	TRBJ1-2	ATSDSDNPIFGYT
TRBV9	TRBJ1-2	ASSVAANYGYT
TRBV30	TRBJ1-1	AWSGGKAEAF
TRBV7-8	TRBJ2-2	ASKGGTDTGELF
TRBV28	TRBJ2-3	ASSLVGGRTDTQY
TRBV18	TRBJ1-5	ASSPLGRGSGGNQPQH
TRBV15	TRBJ1-1	ATSRSGGTGNTEAF
TRBV12-5	TRBJ1-5	ASGLSGSSQPQH
TRBV20-1	TRBJ2-1	SASRDSGGPGEQF
TRBV29-1	TRBJ2-3	SVEGPGLEDTDTQY
TRBV30	TRBJ1-1	AWSVFWDRDTEAF
TRBV4-1	TRBJ2-5	ASSRLGLGGGSLETQY
TRBV6-2/TRBV6-3	TRBJ2-2	ASSPLGETGELF
TRBV6-5	TRBJ1-6	ASSYNRDSPLH
TRBV3-1/TRBV3-2	TRBJ2-1	ASSYRNEQF
TRBV10-3	TRBJ2-7	ATIGRGRYEQY